This TCR beta chain was sequenced in a study of cytomegalovirus exposure and HLA in healthy donors (dated by TCRdb to 2016 to 2017). For the study in its entirety: An earlier analysis of 587 of the donors reported approximately 300 Gb of sequence data and 100 million to 130 million unique TCR beta sequences from around 200 million T cells. An early release that covered roughly 600 HLA-typed donors contained approximately 320 gigabases of sequencing data and tens of millions of unique TCR sequences. The genetic ancestry cluster associated with self-reported Caucasian donors included about four fifths of the roughly 400 genotyped donors. The study was designed to test whether signatures of past pathogen exposure could be identified by cataloging public T cell receptors. The study profiled the T cell repertoires of hundreds of subjects by immunosequencing and related them to cytomegalovirus serostatus. A separate validation cohort of roughly 130 different subjects was used in addition to the 666-subject first cohort. High-throughput TCR immunosequencing, statistical association of individual TCRs with disease status, and machine learning were combined to predict cytomegalovirus infection status. To study patterns of TCR occurrence, a later analysis re-analyzed previously published TCR beta repertoires from around 660 donors and added high-resolution HLA genotyping. In the later analysis, no new phenotypic data were used to find candidate immune exposures; instead, reliance was placed on TCR beta sequences and their occurrence across donors. An earlier analysis of around 580 of the donors used high-throughput TCR beta sequencing to judge whether each TCR beta V gene segment behaved as functional or pseudogenic. Donor age, sex, ethnicity and CMV serostatus were collected together with the repertoire data. A later genetic analysis took genome-wide SNP genotypes for about 60% of the roughly 670 donors and used that subset as a discovery cohort. All discovery cohort repertoires had been generated using a single sequencing platform. HLA typing covered class I and class II loci at four-digit resolution. Typing coverage differed by locus: A, B, C, DRB1 and DQB1 were typed in about 629-640 donors, DQA1 in roughly 510, DPA1 in some 570, and DPB1 in 400 to 490. Because of strong linkage in the cohort, roughly five DR-DQ haplotypes were treated as single units for association and clustering. Across 398 genotyped donors of the cohort, an average of approximately 200,000 unique TCR beta nucleotide sequences per donor were sequenced, and roughly 20% of those sequences were non-productive. Study-level results and caveats: The study listed 150 to 200 TCR beta chains as associated with cytomegalovirus. Some IMGT-functional V segments, including TRBV6-2 and TRBV6-3, could not be told apart with the 87-base-pair reads, so those segments were excluded. A later analysis reported that several top co-occurrence clusters appeared linked to parvovirus B19, influenza, CMV and Epstein-Barr virus. An association between a missense DCLRE1C variant and V-gene and J-gene trimming of TCR beta chains was found in a later genetic analysis and replicated in an independent cohort. Roughly uniform sequencing depth across donors was assumed in presence/absence analyses, although this assumption may not hold. A later analysis found that most CMV-associated TCR beta chains appeared HLA-restricted, with HLA associations seemingly driven largely by CMV exposure. Because counts were too low, more than 15 rarely observed V segments, including chromosome 9 orphons, were excluded from the earlier analysis of several hundred of the donors. Because HLA typing was unavailable for some donors at each locus, only the typed subset was used in association tests. Assigning TCR associations to individual alleles was difficult when HLA alleles, especially DR and DQ, strongly co-occurred. In both the original and validation cohorts, the classifier was reported to diagnose cytomegalovirus status with high specificity and sensitivity. Across donors, most TCR sequences were observed very rarely, whereas some public TCRs were present in many individuals. The only immune exposure information available for the cohort was CMV serostatus. A later analysis associated about 17,000 TCR beta sequences with specific HLA alleles at a false discovery rate of 0.05. The authors suggested that the approach could potentially be extended to other disease states and immunological phenotypes. In an earlier analysis of more than 500 of the donors, most TCR beta V segments appeared in productive rearrangements about 87% or about 30% of the time, broadly matching IMGT annotations. A cluster of highly shared sequence variants was judged likely to represent a technical artifact of the sequencing pipeline. This cohort had only TCR beta chains sequenced, and the lack of alpha or paired-chain data limited which features could be detected. In a later analysis, the rate of TCR association differed among HLA loci, with DRB1 alleles having the most associated TCRs and HLA-C alleles having the fewest. In a later analysis, HLA-associated TCR beta chains showed more clonal expansion and lower generation probabilities than non-associated chains that were equally common. A further reported finding was that TCR beta sequences accurately predicted the HLA-A and HLA-B alleles for most subjects in the first cohort. Three of the identified cytomegalovirus-associated TCR beta chains were confirmed in vitro to be specific for cytomegalovirus antigens. Linkage disequilibrium might explain the correlated functional status among segregating V segments, but an unknown experimental factor could not be ruled out. According to a later genetic analysis, donors in an Asian-associated ancestry cluster had fewer N-insertions in productive TCRs than the approximately 630-donor mean.

The library was prepared using the immunoSEQ multiplex PCR assay. The multiplex PCR relied on a mix of 60 forward primers for TCR Vbeta segments and 13 reverse primers for TCR Jbeta segments. The CDR3 region of rearranged TCR beta genes was amplified from genomic DNA with a multiplex PCR assay. On the Illumina HiSeq System, the amplified TCR beta libraries were sequenced as 87-base-pair reads. The source study handled its data this way. A later analysis tallied 75 million to 95 million unique TCR beta chains across the 610 or so repertoires, and around 10 million of those chains were shared by two or more donors. Raw reads were error-corrected and collapsed into unique sequences with a nearest-neighbor algorithm that merged closely related sequences to remove PCR and sequencing errors. To assign V, D and J gene segments, CDR3 sequences were aligned to IMGT reference sequences. For a sequence to be retained, a match of at least six nucleotides to both a V gene segment and a J gene segment was required. Rearrangements were called productive when the CDR3 lacked stop codons and stayed in frame with V and J; all others were non-productive. Following IMGT convention, CDR3 was defined as the stretch from the second conserved V-encoded cysteine to the conserved J-encoded phenylalanine. The earlier analysis of some 540 of the donors excluded any sequence lacking an unambiguous match to a single V gene segment. An earlier analysis of fewer than 650 of the donors classified V segments as functional when productive rearrangements were above 56.7% and as segregating when the standard deviation between donors was above 5%. A statistical classification framework was built for diagnosing cytomegalovirus status from the catalog of TCR beta chain sequences. In a later analysis, V and J genes were assigned by comparing TCR nucleotide sequences against IMGT/GENE-DB human TR gene sequences. Using the TCRdist pipeline, a later analysis assigned CDR3 sequences along with most-parsimonious VDJ recombination scenarios. In a later analysis, every TCR beta chain was defined by the combination of its CDR3 amino acid sequence and its V-gene family, and reads without a unique V-gene family were dropped. As a way to deal with suspected cross-contamination and a sequencing artifact, a later analysis dropped over 550 nucleotide sequences that were highly shared and had low generation probability. In a later analysis, a clonal expansion index for each public chain was calculated from normalized within-repertoire ranks of inferred template counts. In a later analysis, generation probabilities were computed with a VDJ recombination model fitted to out-of-frame rearrangements, and the resulting probabilities were checked against IGoR. In a later analysis, TCR-TCR, TCR-HLA and TCR-CMV co-occurrence was scored with hypergeometric tests, and a repertoire-size bias correction was applied to TCR pairs. False discovery rates were estimated in a later analysis by permuting HLA or CMV assignments 20 times. In a later analysis, co-occurring TCRs were grouped using DBSCAN, and TCRdist sequence similarity was added for clustering within HLA-allele-positive subsets. Repertoires with fewer than 30,000 or more than 120,000 public chains were left out of co-occurrence clustering, as were five repertoires with anomalous nucleotide sharing. The clones in this table, taken by TCRdb from immuneACCESS, are in-frame only. Not every clone is retained; where verified, under half of the shortfall comes from an unresolved V gene, and the cause of the rest is unknown. That table furnishes V, J and clone size, whereas the DNA furnished D and trimming. The sample yields about 170,000 clones; around 78% were counted once. The top ten clones comprise 2% to 2.5% of the sample.

The cohort was made up of approximately 670 healthy bone marrow donors. At the time of sampling, all cohort members were nominally healthy, though unrecorded immune exposures were likely present. The donor tested CMV seropositive and was one of the 289 seropositive cohort members. Every donor gave a peripheral blood sample, and the peripheral blood mononuclear cells from that sample were used for TCR beta sequencing. The Qiagen DNeasy Blood Extraction Kit was used to extract genomic DNA from the blood cell samples. The CDR3 contains 13 residues, cysteine and phenylalanine counted. The retained sequence is limited to the CDR3, 39 bases, with the frame set at the first base. Here V drops 3 bases and J drops 3 bases, and the junction holds 3 bases not matched to any gene. The germline V gene (reference sequence) specifies SGHNT as CDR1 and YYREEE as CDR2. In regard to this clone: The clone's antigen remains unknown. No base qualities exist here, and no much larger clone lies one base off it.

Sequencing input: PBMCs. The receptor was isolated from a woman between 25 and 40 years old in good health and CMV-seropositive. The rearranged chain carries TRBV5-4 and TRBJ2-7; 7 middle bases align to TRBD1. The bases read TGTGCCAGCAGCTCGGACAGGAGCTACGAGCAGTACTTC. This encodes CASSSDRSYEQYF. Full variable domain (CDR3 extended with the reference TRBV5-4 and TRBJ2-7 proteins): ETGVTQSPTHLIKTRGQQVTLRCSSQSGHNTVSWYQQALGQGPQFIFQYYREEENGRGNFPPRFSGLQFPNYSSELNVNALELDDSALYLCASSSDRSYEQYFGPGTRLTVT.